The 18 T cell receptor beta chains presented below share a single source sample, sequenced in a study of blood T cell repertoires in COVID-19 (dated by TCRdb to the early 2020s). Receptor libraries were prepared by the immunoSEQ multiplex PCR assay. TCRdb limited this immuneACCESS table to in-frame rearrangements with V and J called. A share of clones is missing; checked studies link under half to unresolved V genes, and the rest is unexplained. The sample has roughly 250,000 clones on record, roughly 85% of them singletons. The ten largest clones represent 1.5% to 2% of the sample. The sample taken for sequencing was PBMCs or T cells enriched from blood (not recorded which). The receptors derive from a woman in her 50s who had recovered from COVID-19.

The chain employs TRBV28 and TRBJ2-7; D may be TRBD1 (5 bases). V was clipped by 3 bases and J by 2 bases, with 11 bases between them. Per germline, CDR1 MDHEN and CDR2 SYDVKM. This CDR3 has 14 amino acids. The CDR3, as DNA: TGTGCCAGCAGTTTTGTGACAGTCACCTACGAGCAGTACTTC. As protein: CASSFVTVTYEQYF.

The rearrangement uses TRBV6-2 or TRBV6-3 and TRBJ2-6; TRBD2 matches at 7 bases. CDR1 and CDR2 (germline): MNHEY, SVGEGT. V dropped 6 bases and J dropped 3; count of bases not matched to a gene: 5. This CDR3 has 15 residues. In DNA, the CDR3 is TGTGCCAGCAGCGCCGGACTAGATGGGGCCAACGTCCTGACTTTC. This gives the protein CASSAGLDGANVLTF.

V usage is TRBV7-9 and J usage is TRBJ2-3; possibly TRBD1 for D (7 bases). Germline V gives CDR1 SEHNR, CDR2 FQNEAQ (reference sequence). The V end lost 5 bases, the J end lost 4 bases, and 16 bases lay between the germline ends. The CDR3 consists of 15 residues. The CDR3 sequence: CASSQLSGGSDTQYF. The CDR3, as DNA: TGTGCCAGCAGCCAACTCTCAGGGGGGTCAGATACGCAGTATTTT.

This chain links TRBV10-2 with TRBJ2-7; weak D call: TRBD1 (6 bases). The ends were cut back, 7 bases at V and 6 bases at J, with 16 bases in the middle. Per the germline V gene, CDR1 is WSHSY and CDR2 is SAAADI. The CDR3 consists of 13 residues. The CDR3, as DNA: TGCGCCAGCATGCCCCCAGGGGCGGTCGAGCAGTACTTC. This translates into CASMPPGAVEQYF.

This clone was observed a few times. The V call is TRBV5-1, the J call TRBJ1-1; 10 nucleotides agree with TRBD1. The ends lost 2 bases at V and 5 bases at J; junction bases unmatched: 6. The CDR3 runs 15 residues. Germline assignment: CDR1 SGHRS and CDR2 YFSETQ. In nucleotides, the CDR3 is TGCGCCAGCAGCTTACGACAGGGGGCTTGGACTGAAGCTTTCTTT. Translation: CASSLRQGAWTEAFF.

V and J are TRBV3-1 (or the pseudogene TRBV3-2) and TRBJ1-3, with D tentatively TRBD1 (6 bases). CDR1 LGHDT and CDR2 YNNKEL come from the germline V gene (reference sequence). This CDR3 is 19 amino acids long. The V gene lost 3 bases and the J gene lost 0 bases, with 21 bases spanning the gap. The CDR3 nucleotides read TGTGCCAGCAGCCACCAGGACAGCCAATTTGCGAGCTCTGGAAACACCATATATTTT. It is translated as CASSHQDSQFASSGNTIYF.

The chain is built from TRBV7-9 and TRBJ2-1; D gene unclear. Trimming left V 0 bases short and J 8 bases short, with 8 bases between. The CDR3 totals 13 residues. Germline V gene sequence: CDR1 SEHNR, CDR2 FQNEAQ (reference sequence). The CDR3 DNA follows: TGTGCCAGCAGCTTAGCGCTAGGCTATGAGCAGTTCTTC. Translating it yields CASSLALGYEQFF.

V usage is TRBV15 and J usage is TRBJ2-7, with TRBD2 matching over 10 bases. V lost 0 bases to trimming and J lost 7 bases; unmatched junction nucleotides: 6. In germline, CDR1 is LNHNV, CDR2 YYDKDF (reference sequence). The CDR3 runs 15 residues. The CDR3, as DNA: TGTGCCACCAGCAGAGATCTAGCGGGAGTAAGAGAGCAGTACTTC. This gives the protein CATSRDLAGVREQYF.

This clone has a handful of counts. V and J are TRBV10-3 and TRBJ2-2, with 8 bases identical to TRBD2. V shed 11 bases and J 2 bases; nucleotides not matched to a gene: 13. The CDR3 is 16 residues long. Germline CDR1 and CDR2: ENHRY and SYGVKD. CDR3 sequence reads: CAARSGGPANTGELFF. CDR3 DNA: TGTGCCGCACGTTCGGGAGGGCCAGCAAACACCGGGGAGCTGTTTTTT.

This clone was counted a few times. The rearrangement joins TRBV4-2 to TRBJ2-3; TRBD2 matches at 8 bases. The germline V gene encodes CDR1 LGHNA and CDR2 YNFKEQ. The CDR3 length is 15 residues. V shed 4 bases and J 2 bases; nucleotides not matched to a gene: 5. The CDR3 sequence is CASSPTSENTDTQYF. The CDR3 DNA reads as TGTGCCAGCAGCCCGACTAGCGAGAACACAGATACGCAGTATTTT.

The gene calls are TRBV30 and TRBJ1-3; D is uncertain. The CDR3 runs to 13 residues. With 2 bases removed from V and 0 bases from J, the gap between germline ends came to 5 bases. Germline CDR1 is GTSNPN and CDR2 is SVGIG (reference sequence). The CDR3 nucleotides are TGTGCCTGGAGTTACAGCTCTGGAAACACCATATATTTT. Amino acids: CAWSYSSGNTIYF.

This chain uses TRBV3-1 (or the pseudogene TRBV3-2) with TRBJ1-5, with D unclear. Germline CDR1 LGHDT, CDR2 YNNKEL (reference sequence). The CDR3 length is 15 residues. V gave up 4 bases and J gave up 2 bases, with 12 bases separating them. CDR3 nucleotide sequence: TGTGCCAGCAGCCCATATTCCGGGGGCAATCAGCCCCAGCATTTT. This codes for CASSPYSGGNQPQHF.

The chain recombines TRBV29-1 with TRBJ2-1; TRBD2 agrees at 10 bases. V shed 3 bases and J 6 bases; nucleotides not matched to a gene: 11. CDR3 size: 16 residues. Germline V gene data show CDR1 as SQVTM and CDR2 as ANQGSEA. The chain's CDR3 is CSVDPSSGGQVNEQFF. The CDR3 region has the DNA TGCAGCGTTGATCCTTCTAGCGGGGGTCAGGTCAATGAGCAGTTCTTC.

The rearrangement uses TRBV11-3 and TRBJ2-1; 10 positions agree with TRBD1. Germline V CDR1 and CDR2: SGHNT, YENEEA. With V trimmed by 5 bases and J by 8 bases, 15 bases remained unmatched. This CDR3 is built from 17 residues. CDR3 in amino acids: CASSPRQGAYGNHEQFF. DNA of the CDR3: TGTGCCAGCAGCCCAAGACAGGGGGCGTACGGAAACCATGAGCAGTTCTTC.

This clone is a singleton in its sample. V usage is TRBV18 and J usage is TRBJ2-2, with D perhaps matching TRBD1 (5 bases). The CDR3 runs to 13 residues. Trimming took 2 bases from V and 5 from J, leaving 6 bases between them. Per the germline V gene, CDR1 is KGHSH and CDR2 is LQKENI. In DNA, the CDR3 is TGTGCCAGCTCACCAAAGGGGACCGGGGAGCTGTTTTTT. Amino acids: CASSPKGTGELFF.

V usage is TRBV27 and J usage is TRBJ1-5; no clear D gene. CDR3 length equals 15 residues. Germline CDR1 is MNHEY and CDR2 is SMNVEV (reference sequence). V lost 4 bases to trimming and J lost 3 bases, with 13 bases between them. CDR3 in DNA: TGTGCCAGCAGTTCCTTAGGAGGGCTCAATCAGCCCCAGCATTTT. It is translated as CASSSLGGLNQPQHF.

The chain has TRBV28 and TRBJ1-2; tentatively, D is TRBD1 (6 bases). Germline-derived CDR1 and CDR2 are MDHEN and SYDVKM. The CDR3 has 15 residues. Trimming removed 5 bases at V and 4 bases at J, with 17 bases between. DNA for the CDR3: TGTGCCAGCAGTCCCCGCCAAACAGGGCTCTATGGCTACACCTTC. This translates into CASSPRQTGLYGYTF.

This chain joins TRBV7-2 and TRBJ2-5; 11 nucleotides line up with TRBD1. CDR3 length: 15 residues. The germline gives CDR1 SGHTA, CDR2 FQGNSA. V lost 5 bases, J lost 4 bases, and 6 bases stayed unmatched. The CDR3 loop reads CASSLDRGRAETQYF. In DNA form, the CDR3 reads TGTGCCAGCAGCCTGGACAGGGGGCGCGCAGAGACCCAGTACTTC.